These 7 T cell receptor beta chains share one sample of origin, sequenced in a study of early T cells in non-severe SARS-CoV-2 infection. TCRdb recomputed calls from the 5' RACE reads with MiXCR, one row per CDR3 protein. The data show 34,000 or so distinct CDR3 sequences, 8% to 9.5% seen once. Sequencing was done on a sample of whole blood. All receptors derive from an adult who was a healthcare worker with PCR-confirmed SARS-CoV-2 infection or an uninfected control (not recorded which).

The sample holds many counts of this clonotype. This chain joins TRBV2 and TRBJ1-4; D gene unclear. The V gene lost 3 bases and the J gene lost 4 bases, with 3 bases spanning the gap. Germline CDR1 is SNHLY and CDR2 is FYNNEI. The length of the CDR3 is 12 residues. The CDR3 sequence: CASSDRNEKLFF. For the CDR3, the DNA is TGTGCCAGCAGTGATCGTAATGAAAAACTGTTTTTT.

This clonotype has at least ten counts. The V gene is TRBV7-8, the J gene TRBJ2-1; 8 bases align to TRBD1. The CDR3 runs to 16 residues. Germline CDR1 is SGHVS and CDR2 is FQNEAQ. Trimming removed 5 bases from V and 0 bases from J; junction bases left unmatched: 6. CDR3 sequence: CASSAYRGASYNEQFF. The CDR3 coding sequence is TGTGCCAGCAGCGCGTACAGGGGGGCCTCCTACAATGAGCAGTTCTTC.

In this sample, this clonotype turned up many times. V gene TRBV19 combines with J gene TRBJ1-4; 7 bases match TRBD1. CDR1 is LNHDA, CDR2 SQIVND, per germline (reference sequence). The CDR3 totals 17 residues. The V gene end was trimmed by 3 bases and the J gene end by 1 base; junction bases not matched to a gene: 8. CDR3 region: CASSMGQSTGTNEKLFF. The CDR3 nucleotides read TGTGCCAGTAGTATGGGACAGTCCACCGGAACTAATGAAAAACTGTTTTTT.

This clonotype was seen a handful of times. An end of the junction does not agree with germline; a read error may underlie this. The rearrangement links TRBV6-2 or TRBV6-3 to TRBJ2-7; D not resolved. This CDR3 contains 15 residues. Germline V gives CDR1 MNHEY, CDR2 SVGEGT. The CDR3 reads CTSSYTTSSSYEQYF. Written as DNA, the CDR3 is TGTACCAGCAGTTACACGACAAGTAGCTCCTACGAGCAGTACTTC.

This clonotype has a handful of counts. The chain carries TRBV7-9 and TRBJ2-2, with D uncertain. Trimming removed 2 bases at V and 4 bases at J, with 11 bases between. This CDR3 comprises 15 residues. Germline loops: CDR1 SEHNR, CDR2 FQNEAQ (reference sequence). The CDR3 reads CASSLSPDATGELFF. In nucleotides, the CDR3 is TGTGCCAGCAGCTTAAGCCCCGACGCCACCGGGGAGCTGTTTTTT.

This clonotype was recorded at least ten times. The chain employs TRBV6-6 and TRBJ1-5; no reliable D call. Trimming pared 0 bases from V and 0 bases from J, leaving 6 bases between. The CDR3 spans 15 residues. Germline loops: CDR1 MNHNY, CDR2 SVGAGI (reference sequence). The chain's CDR3 is CASSYSEFSNQPQHF. As DNA, the CDR3 is TGTGCCAGCAGTTACTCGGAGTTTAGCAATCAGCCCCAGCATTTT.

This clonotype was counted a few times. The V call is TRBV6-5, the J call TRBJ2-7, with 9 bases aligning to TRBD1. V shed 7 bases and J 9 bases; nucleotides not matched to a gene: 10. The CDR3 consists of 13 residues. Germline V gene sequence: CDR1 MNHEY, CDR2 SVGAGI. This chain's CDR3 is CASKQGALQGQYF. The CDR3 DNA reads as TGTGCCAGCAAACAGGGGGCGCTTCAGGGGCAGTACTTC.